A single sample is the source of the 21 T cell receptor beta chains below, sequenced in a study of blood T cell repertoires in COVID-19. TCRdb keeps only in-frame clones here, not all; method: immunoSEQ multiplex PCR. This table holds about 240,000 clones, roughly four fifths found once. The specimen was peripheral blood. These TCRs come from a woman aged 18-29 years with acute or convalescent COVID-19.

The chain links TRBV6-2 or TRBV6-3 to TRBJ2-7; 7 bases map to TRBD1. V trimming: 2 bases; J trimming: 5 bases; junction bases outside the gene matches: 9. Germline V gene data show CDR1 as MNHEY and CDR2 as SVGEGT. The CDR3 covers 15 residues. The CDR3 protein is CASSYGDRARDEQYF. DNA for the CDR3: TGTGCCAGCAGTTACGGTGACAGGGCACGCGACGAGCAGTACTTC.

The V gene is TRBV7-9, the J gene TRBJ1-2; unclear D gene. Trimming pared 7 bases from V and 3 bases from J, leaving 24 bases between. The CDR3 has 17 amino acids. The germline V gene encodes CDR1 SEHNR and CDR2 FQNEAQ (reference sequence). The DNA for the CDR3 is TGTGCCAGCACCCCGGAGGCCCCCGCGACGGGCGACTATGGCTACACCTTC. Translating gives CASTPEAPATGDYGYTF.

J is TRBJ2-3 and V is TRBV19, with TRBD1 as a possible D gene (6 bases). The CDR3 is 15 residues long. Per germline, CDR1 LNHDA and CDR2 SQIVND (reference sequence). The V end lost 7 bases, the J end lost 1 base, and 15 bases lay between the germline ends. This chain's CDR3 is CASKGQGYGTDTQYF. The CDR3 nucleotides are TGTGCCAGTAAAGGGCAGGGGTACGGCACAGATACGCAGTATTTT. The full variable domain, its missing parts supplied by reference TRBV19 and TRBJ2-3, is DGGITQSPKYLFRKEGQNVTLSCEQNLNHDAMYWYRQDPGQGLRLIYYSQIVNDFQKGDIAEGYSVSREKKESFPLTVTSAQKNPTAFYLCASKGQGYGTDTQYFGPGTRLTVL.

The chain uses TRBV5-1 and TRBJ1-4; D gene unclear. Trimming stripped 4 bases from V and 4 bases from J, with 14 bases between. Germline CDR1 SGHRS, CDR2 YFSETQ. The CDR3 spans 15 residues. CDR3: CASSLSNVDNEKLFF. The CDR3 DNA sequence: TGCGCCAGCAGCCTGAGCAATGTAGATAATGAAAAACTGTTTTTT.

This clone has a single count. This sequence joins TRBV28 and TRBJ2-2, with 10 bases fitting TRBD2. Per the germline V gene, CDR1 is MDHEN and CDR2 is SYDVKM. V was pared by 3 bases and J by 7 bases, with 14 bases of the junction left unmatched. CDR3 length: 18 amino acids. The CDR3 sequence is CASSFYGSGRPGIGELFF. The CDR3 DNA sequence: TGTGCCAGCAGTTTTTATGGTAGCGGGAGGCCTGGCATCGGGGAGCTGTTTTTT.

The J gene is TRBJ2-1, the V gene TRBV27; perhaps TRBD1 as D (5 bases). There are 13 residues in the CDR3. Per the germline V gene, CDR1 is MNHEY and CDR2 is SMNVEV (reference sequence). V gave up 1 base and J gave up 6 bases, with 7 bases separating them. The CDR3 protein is CASSLFTGNEQFF. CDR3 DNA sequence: TGTGCCAGCAGTTTATTTACAGGCAATGAGCAGTTCTTC.

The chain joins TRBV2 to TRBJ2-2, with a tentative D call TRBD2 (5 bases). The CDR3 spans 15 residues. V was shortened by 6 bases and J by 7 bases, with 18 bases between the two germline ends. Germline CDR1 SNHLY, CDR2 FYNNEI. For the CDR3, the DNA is TGTGCCAGCAGCGTCGGAGGCGGCGTAAGCGGGGAGCTGTTTTTT. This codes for CASSVGGGVSGELFF.

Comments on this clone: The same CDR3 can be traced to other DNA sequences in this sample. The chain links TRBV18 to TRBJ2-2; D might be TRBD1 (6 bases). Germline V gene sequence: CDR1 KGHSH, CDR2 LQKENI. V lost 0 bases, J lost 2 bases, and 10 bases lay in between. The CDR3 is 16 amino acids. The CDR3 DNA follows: TGTGCCAGCTCACCACCGACAGGTGGTAACACCGGGGAGCTGTTTTTT. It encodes CASSPPTGGNTGELFF.

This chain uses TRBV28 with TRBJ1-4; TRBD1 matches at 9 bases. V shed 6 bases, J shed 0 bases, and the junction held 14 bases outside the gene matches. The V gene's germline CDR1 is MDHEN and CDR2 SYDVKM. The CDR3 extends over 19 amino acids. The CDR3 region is CASSKPRDRVVATNEKLFF. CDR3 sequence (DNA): TGTGCCAGCAGCAAACCCAGGGACAGGGTAGTCGCAACTAATGAAAAACTGTTTTTT.

The CDR3 loop is CASSLPGLLSYEQYF. CDR3 DNA: TGTGCCAGCAGCCTTCCGGGACTACTCTCCTACGAGCAGTACTTC. The chain uses TRBV14 and TRBJ2-7; 7 nucleotides agree with TRBD2. With 4 bases clipped from V and 0 bases from J, the junction kept 6 bases outside the gene matches. The CDR3 runs to 15 residues. The germline V gene has CDR1 SGHDN and CDR2 FVKESK.

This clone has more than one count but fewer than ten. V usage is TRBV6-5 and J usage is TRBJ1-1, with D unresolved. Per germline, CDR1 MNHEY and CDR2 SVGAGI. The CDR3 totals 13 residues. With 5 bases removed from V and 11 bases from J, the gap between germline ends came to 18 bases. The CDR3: CASSPSPGRTAFF. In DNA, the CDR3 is TGTGCCAGCAGTCCATCCCCGGGGAGGACGGCTTTCTTT.

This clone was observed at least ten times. The CDR3 DNA sequence: TGTGCCAGCAGTCGGGACAGAAACACCGGGGAGCTGTTTTTT. Its translation: CASSRDRNTGELFF. This rearrangement joins TRBV11-2 to TRBJ2-2; 7 bases fit TRBD1. CDR1 is SGHAT, CDR2 FQNNGV, per germline. Losses at the gene ends were 6 bases for V and 2 bases for J; bases not matched to a gene: 3. There are 14 residues in the CDR3.

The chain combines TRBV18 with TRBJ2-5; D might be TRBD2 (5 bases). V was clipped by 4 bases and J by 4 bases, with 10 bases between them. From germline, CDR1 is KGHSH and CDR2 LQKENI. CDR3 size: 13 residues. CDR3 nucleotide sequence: TGTGCCAGCTCACTGGGAGACCGAGAGACCCAGTACTTC. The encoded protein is CASSLGDRETQYF.

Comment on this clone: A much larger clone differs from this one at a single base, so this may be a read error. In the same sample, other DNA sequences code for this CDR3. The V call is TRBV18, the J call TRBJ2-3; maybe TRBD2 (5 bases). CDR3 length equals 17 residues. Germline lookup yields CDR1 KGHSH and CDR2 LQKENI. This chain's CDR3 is CASSPRRLSGSTDTQYF. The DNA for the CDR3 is TGTGCCAGCTCGCCACGGAGGCTTTCCGGGAGCACAGATACGCAGTATTTT.

CDR3 loop: CASSQDQASLTSYEQYF. DNA for the CDR3: TGCGCCAGCAGCCAAGATCAGGCCAGCCTAACCTCCTACGAGCAGTACTTC. This chain connects TRBV4-3 to TRBJ2-7; D is undetermined. V lost 0 bases, J lost 0 bases, and 15 bases lay in between. This CDR3 is built from 17 residues. In germline, CDR1 is LGHNA, CDR2 YSLEER.

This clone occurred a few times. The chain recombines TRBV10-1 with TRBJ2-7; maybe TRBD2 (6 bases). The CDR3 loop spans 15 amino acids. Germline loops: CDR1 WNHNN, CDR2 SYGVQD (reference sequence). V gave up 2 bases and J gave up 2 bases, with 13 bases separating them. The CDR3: CASSEGSGSAYEQYF. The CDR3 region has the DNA TGCGCCAGCAGTGAGGGTAGCGGAAGTGCCTACGAGCAGTACTTC.

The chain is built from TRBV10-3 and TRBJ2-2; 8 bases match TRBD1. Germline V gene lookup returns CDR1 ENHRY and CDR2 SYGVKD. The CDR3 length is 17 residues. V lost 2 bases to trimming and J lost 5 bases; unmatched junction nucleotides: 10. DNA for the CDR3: TGTGCCATCAGTGAGGGACAGGGAGATAGTGTGACCGGGGAGCTGTTTTTT. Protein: CAISEGQGDSVTGELFF.

DNA of the CDR3: TGTGCCAGCAGCTTAGTTGGGGACTTGTCCTACGAGCAGTACTTC. Its protein is CASSLVGDLSYEQYF. V usage is TRBV7-9 and J usage is TRBJ2-7, with D perhaps matching TRBD2 (6 bases). CDR3 length: 15 amino acids. Trimming pared 1 base from V and 1 base from J, leaving 11 bases between. Germline lookup yields CDR1 SEHNR and CDR2 FQNEAQ (reference sequence).

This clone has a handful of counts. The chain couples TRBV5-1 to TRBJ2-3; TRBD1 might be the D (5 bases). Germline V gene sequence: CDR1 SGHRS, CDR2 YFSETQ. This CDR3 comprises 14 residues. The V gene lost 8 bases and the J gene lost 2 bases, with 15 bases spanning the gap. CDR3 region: CASRVQALTDTQYF. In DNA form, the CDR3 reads TGCGCCAGTAGGGTACAGGCACTCACAGATACGCAGTATTTT.

Written as DNA, the CDR3 is TGCAGCGTTGCAGGGGTTTGGAGTGAAGCTTTCTTT. As protein: CSVAGVWSEAFF. This rearrangement joins TRBV29-1 to TRBJ1-1, with D tentatively TRBD1 (6 bases). The germline gives CDR1 SQVTM, CDR2 ANQGSEA. The ends were cut back, 4 bases at V and 7 bases at J, with 13 bases in the middle. The CDR3 has 12 amino acids.

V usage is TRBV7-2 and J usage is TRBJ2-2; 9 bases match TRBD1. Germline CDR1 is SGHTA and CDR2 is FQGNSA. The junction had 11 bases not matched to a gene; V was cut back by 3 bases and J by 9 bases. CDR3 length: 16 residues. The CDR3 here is CASSFPRDREHRELFF. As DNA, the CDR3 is TGTGCCAGCAGCTTCCCCCGGGACAGGGAACACCGGGAGCTGTTTTTT.